This TCR beta chain was documented in a study of blood T cell repertoires in COVID-19. The overall study: COVID-19 samples, acute and convalescent, were from the United States, Italy and Spain.

Germline V gene data show CDR1 as LGHNA and CDR2 as YSLEER. CDR3 size: 17 residues. After removal of 2 bases from V and 0 bases from J, the junction contained 5 bases not matched to a gene. Data came from immunoSEQ multiplex PCR; TCRdb stores just in-frame clones and leaves some out. In the table there are approximately 240,000 clones, 75% to 90% of which are singletons. The TCR sequence derives from a woman between 25 and 40 years old with acute COVID-19. V gene TRBV4-3 combines with J gene TRBJ2-7, with 12 bases fitting TRBD2. The source material was PBMCs or T cells enriched from blood (not recorded which). The CDR3 DNA follows: TGCGCCAGCAGCCAATCGGCTAGCGGGAGGGCCTCCTACGAGCAGTACTTC. It specifies CASSQSASGRASYEQYF.